This TCR beta chain was captured by sequencing in a study of identical twins. All donors comprised healthy Caucasians. Template switching added a universal primer site; cDNA carried unique molecular identifiers. TCRdb reprocessed the 5' RACE reads with MiXCR, giving one entry per CDR3 protein. In the table there are under 1 million distinct CDR3 sequences, roughly 12% of which are singletons. Germline values: CDR1 SGHRS, CDR2 YFSETQ. This CDR3 spans 14 amino acids. Trimming stripped 2 bases from V and 2 bases from J, with 11 bases between. These same data were also listed under a study on yellow fever vaccine responses in identical twins.

This clonotype was sampled from a woman younger than 30 in good health. The chain has TRBV5-1 and TRBJ2-7; D may match TRBD1 or TRBD2 (5 bases each). Specimen: PBMCs. The CDR3 coding sequence is TGCGCCAGCAGCTTTGGGGGTCCCGCCTACGAGCAGTACTTC. This encodes CASSFGGPAYEQYF.